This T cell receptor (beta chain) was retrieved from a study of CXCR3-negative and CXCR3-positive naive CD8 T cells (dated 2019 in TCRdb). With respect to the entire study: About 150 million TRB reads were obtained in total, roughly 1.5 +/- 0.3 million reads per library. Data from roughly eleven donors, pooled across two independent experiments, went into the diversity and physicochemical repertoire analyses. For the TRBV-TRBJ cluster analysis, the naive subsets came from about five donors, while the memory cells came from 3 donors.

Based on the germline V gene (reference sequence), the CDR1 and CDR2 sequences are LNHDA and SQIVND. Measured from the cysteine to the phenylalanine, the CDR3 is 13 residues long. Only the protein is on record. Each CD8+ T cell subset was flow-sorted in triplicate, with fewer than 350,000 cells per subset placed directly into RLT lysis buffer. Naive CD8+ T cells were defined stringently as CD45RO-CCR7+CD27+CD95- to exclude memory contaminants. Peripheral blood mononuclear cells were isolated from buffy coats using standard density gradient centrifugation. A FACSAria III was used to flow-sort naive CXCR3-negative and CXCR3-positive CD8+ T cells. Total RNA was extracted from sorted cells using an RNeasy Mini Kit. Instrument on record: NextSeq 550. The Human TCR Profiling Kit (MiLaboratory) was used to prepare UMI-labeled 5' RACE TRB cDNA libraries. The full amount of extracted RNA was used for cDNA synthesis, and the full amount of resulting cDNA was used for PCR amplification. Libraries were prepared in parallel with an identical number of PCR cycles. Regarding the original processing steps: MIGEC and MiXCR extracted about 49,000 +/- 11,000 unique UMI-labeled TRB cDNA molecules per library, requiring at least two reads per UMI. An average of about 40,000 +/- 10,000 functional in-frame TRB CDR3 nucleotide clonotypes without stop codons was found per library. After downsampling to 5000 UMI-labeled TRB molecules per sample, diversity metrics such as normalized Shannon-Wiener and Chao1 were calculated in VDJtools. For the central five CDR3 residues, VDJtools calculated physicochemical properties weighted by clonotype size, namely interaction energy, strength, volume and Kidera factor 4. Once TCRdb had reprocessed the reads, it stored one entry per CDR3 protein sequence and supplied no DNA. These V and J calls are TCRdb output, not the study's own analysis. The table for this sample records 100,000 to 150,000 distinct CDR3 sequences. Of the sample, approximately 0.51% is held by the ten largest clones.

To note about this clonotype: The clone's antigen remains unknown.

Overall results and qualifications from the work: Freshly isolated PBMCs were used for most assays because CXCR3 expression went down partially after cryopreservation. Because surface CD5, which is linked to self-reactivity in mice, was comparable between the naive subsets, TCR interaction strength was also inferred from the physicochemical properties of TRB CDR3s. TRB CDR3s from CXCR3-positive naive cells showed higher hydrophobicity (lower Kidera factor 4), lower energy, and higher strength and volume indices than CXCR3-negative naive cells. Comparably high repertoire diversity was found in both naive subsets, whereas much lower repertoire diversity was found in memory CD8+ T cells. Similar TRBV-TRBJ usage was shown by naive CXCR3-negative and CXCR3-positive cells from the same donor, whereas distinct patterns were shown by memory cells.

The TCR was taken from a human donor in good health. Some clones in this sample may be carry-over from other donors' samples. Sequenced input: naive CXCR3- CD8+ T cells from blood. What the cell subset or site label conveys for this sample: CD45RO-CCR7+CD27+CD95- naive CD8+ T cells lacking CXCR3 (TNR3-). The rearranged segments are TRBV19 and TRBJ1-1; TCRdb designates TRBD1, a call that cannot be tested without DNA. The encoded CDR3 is CASSINGGTEAFF.